These 25 T cell receptor beta chains were all obtained from the same sample, sequenced in a study of response to subunit inactivated influenza vaccine. Each CDR3 protein is one row after TCRdb ran MiXCR on the RT-PCR reads. The sample comprises some 640,000 distinct CDR3 sequences, approximately 15% of which are singletons, and around 7% rests with the top ten. Sample: PBMCs from blood, taken roughly 2 weeks before vaccination. The source of these receptors is a man aged 50 or older who received an inactivated influenza vaccine.

The chain combines TRBV10-3 with TRBJ1-5, with D possibly TRBD1 on 6 matching bases. The CDR3 has 16 residues. CDR1 is ENHRY and CDR2 is SYGVKD in the germline V gene. Between the trimmed V and J ends, which lost 4 bases and 2 bases, there was a span of 15 bases. The CDR3 spells CAISAGGQGGNQPQHF. For the CDR3, the DNA is TGTGCCATCAGTGCTGGGGGGCAGGGAGGCAATCAGCCCCAGCATTTT.

The chain employs TRBV5-1 and TRBJ2-1, with TRBD1 identical over 7 bases. The CDR3 is made up of 13 amino acids. CDR1 and CDR2 from the germline V gene are SGHRS and YFSETQ. With V trimmed by 4 bases and J by 4 bases, 2 bases remained unmatched. The CDR3 bases are TGCGCCAGCAGCATGGACAGGTACAATGAGCAGTTCTTC. It encodes CASSMDRYNEQFF.

This rearrangement joins TRBV7-8 to TRBJ2-1; no clear D. The CDR3 loop spans 13 amino acids. Between the trimmed V and J ends, which lost 5 bases and 9 bases, there was a span of 14 bases. Germline lookup yields CDR1 SGHVS and CDR2 FQNEAQ. The CDR3 sequence: CASSAPWASEQFF. In nucleotides, the CDR3 is TGTGCCAGCAGCGCCCCGTGGGCAAGTGAGCAGTTCTTC.

This rearrangement joins TRBV4-2 to TRBJ2-1, with a tentative D call TRBD2 (6 bases). Germline V gene lookup returns CDR1 LGHNA and CDR2 YNFKEQ. Trimming took 0 bases from V and 4 from J, leaving 13 bases between them. The CDR3 extends over 16 amino acids. CDR3 region: CASSQEMRGTYNEQFF. In DNA, the CDR3 is TGTGCCAGCAGCCAAGAGATGCGCGGGACGTACAATGAGCAGTTCTTC.

The gene calls are TRBV10-3 and TRBJ2-7, with 7 bases identical to TRBD1. The CDR3 contains 13 residues. The V and J ends lost 8 bases and 0 bases, in that order; junction bases with no gene match: 4. Germline V lookup: CDR1 ENHRY, CDR2 SYGVKD. CDR3 coding DNA: TGTGCCATCCGGGACAGAGACTCCTACGAGCAGTACTTC. This gives the protein CAIRDRDSYEQYF.

This clonotype appeared a few times. The V and J genes are TRBV11-3 and TRBJ2-1, with TRBD1 matching over 7 bases. Germline V gene data show CDR1 as SGHNT and CDR2 as YENEEA. The CDR3 consists of 15 residues. V lost 5 bases, J lost 0 bases, and 4 bases stayed unmatched. Here the CDR3 DNA reads TGTGCCAGCAGCCCCCGGGACAGCTCCTACAATGAGCAGTTCTTC. As protein: CASSPRDSSYNEQFF.

In this sample, this clonotype turned up many times. CDR3 sequence reads: CASSLGGVIYEQYF. The CDR3 DNA is TGTGCCAGCAGCTTGGGCGGGGTAATCTACGAGCAGTACTTC. V is TRBV7-9 and J is TRBJ2-7, with a tentative D call TRBD2 (6 bases). Germline loops: CDR1 SEHNR, CDR2 FQNEAQ (reference sequence). CDR3 length equals 14 residues. Trimming cost V 3 bases and J 3 bases, with 12 bases left between them.

The chain carries TRBV28 and TRBJ2-1; no reliable D call. CDR1 is MDHEN, CDR2 SYDVKM, per germline. The CDR3 is 15 residues long. V lost 5 bases and J lost 4, with 15 bases in between. CDR3 protein: CASSPMAEKYNEQFF. As DNA, the CDR3 is TGTGCCAGCAGTCCCATGGCGGAAAAATACAATGAGCAGTTCTTC.

This clonotype showed up just a few times. CDR3 nucleotide sequence: TGCAGCGTTGAAGGTCGGAGTGCTAACTATGGCTACACCTTC. It encodes CSVEGRSANYGYTF. The chain uses TRBV29-1 and TRBJ1-2; no clear D. V dropped 1 base and J dropped 0 bases, with 9 bases sitting between them. Per germline, CDR1 SQVTM and CDR2 ANQGSEA. CDR3 length equals 14 residues.

The chain couples TRBV9 to TRBJ2-3; D is unresolved. Per the germline V gene, CDR1 is SGDLS and CDR2 is YYNGEE. The CDR3 is 14 amino acids. V gave up 3 bases and J gave up 0 bases, with 8 bases separating them. The CDR3 spells CASSASPSTDTQYF. The CDR3 DNA reads as TGTGCCAGCAGCGCTTCGCCTAGCACAGATACGCAGTATTTT.

This clonotype was picked up a small number of times. The chain employs TRBV12-3 or TRBV12-4 and TRBJ1-2; a weak D match, TRBD1 (6 bases). The CDR3 loop spans 13 amino acids. V was clipped by 5 bases and J by 4 bases, with 11 bases between them. CDR3 amino acids: CASSKQGFYGYTF. CDR3 DNA sequence: TGTGCCAGCAGTAAACAGGGATTCTATGGCTACACCTTC.

Only a few counts were recorded for this clonotype. This chain uses TRBV24-1 with TRBJ2-1, with 12 positions matching TRBD2. The CDR3 has 15 residues. Germline CDR1 reads KGHDR; CDR2 reads SFDVKD. V was pared by 5 bases and J by 10 bases, with 8 bases of the junction left unmatched. The DNA of the CDR3 is TGTGCCACCAGTGTTACTAGCGGGAGGACAAACGAGCAGTTCTTC. It specifies CATSVTSGRTNEQFF.

This clonotype has a count of ten or more. The V gene is TRBV7-2, the J gene TRBJ1-6, with D perhaps matching TRBD1 (6 bases). Germline V gene lookup returns CDR1 SGHTA and CDR2 FQGNSA. The ends were cut back, 1 base at V and 10 bases at J, with 14 bases in the middle. CDR3 size: 15 residues. The CDR3 DNA sequence: TGTGCCAGCAGCTTAGATTCGGGGGCAAGGTCACCCCTCCACTTT. Translated, it gives CASSLDSGARSPLHF.

This clonotype has just a few counts. This chain links TRBV5-5 with TRBJ2-3, with D uncertain. The CDR3 covers 14 residues. Trimming shortened V by 0 bases and J by 6 bases, and 11 bases separated the two germline ends. Germline loops: CDR1 SGHKS, CDR2 YYEKEE (reference sequence). The CDR3 reads CASSLDGWVDTQYF. For the CDR3, the DNA is TGTGCCAGCAGCTTGGACGGTTGGGTTGATACGCAGTATTTT. Full variable domain (missing parts from reference TRBV5-5 and TRBJ2-3): DAGVTQSPTHLIKTRGQQVTLRCSPISGHKSVSWYQQVLGQGPQFIFQYYEKEERGRGNFPDRFSARQFPNYSSELNVNALLLGDSALYLCASSLDGWVDTQYFGPGTRLTVL.

This clonotype was counted at least ten times. The chain carries TRBV7-8 and TRBJ1-2; 7 nucleotides match TRBD1. This CDR3 has 20 residues. Per the germline V gene, CDR1 is SGHVS and CDR2 is FQNEAQ. V lost 1 base, J lost 0 bases, and 17 bases stayed unmatched. CDR3 residues: CASSLVVGTGVPRANYGYTF. CDR3 bases: TGTGCCAGCAGCTTAGTCGTCGGAACAGGGGTTCCCAGAGCTAACTATGGCTACACCTTC.

This clonotype has a handful of counts. The gene calls are TRBV12-3 or TRBV12-4 and TRBJ2-5; D ambiguous. Trimming removed 5 bases at V and 7 bases at J, with 20 bases between. CDR3 size: 15 residues. CDR3 in amino acids: CASSGSGPRLGTQYF. In DNA form, the CDR3 reads TGTGCCAGCAGTGGGTCGGGTCCTAGGTTGGGGACCCAGTACTTC.

V is TRBV24-1 and J is TRBJ2-3; 11 nucleotides agree with TRBD2. V shed 4 bases and J 1 base; nucleotides not matched to a gene: 3. Germline assignment: CDR1 KGHDR and CDR2 SFDVKD. The CDR3 runs 16 residues. The CDR3 DNA follows: TGTGCCACCAGTGAGCGACTAGCGGGGCGCACAGATACGCAGTATTTT. Its translation: CATSERLAGRTDTQYF.

V is TRBV6-1 and J is TRBJ2-7; TRBD2 agrees at 12 bases. V was clipped by 5 bases and J by 1 base; unmatched bases: 12. The CDR3 spans 18 residues. Germline CDR1 MNHNS, CDR2 SASEGT. The chain's CDR3 is CASSQIGPGLAGSYEQYF. The CDR3 DNA sequence: TGTGCCAGCAGTCAAATCGGGCCCGGACTAGCGGGGTCCTACGAGCAGTACTTC.

The chain joins TRBV7-2 to TRBJ1-5; tentatively, D is TRBD1 (6 bases). The CDR3 totals 15 residues. Germline CDR1 reads SGHTA; CDR2 reads FQGNSA. With 5 bases removed from V and 4 bases from J, the gap between germline ends came to 15 bases. The CDR3 DNA reads TGTGCCAGCAGCCTATTTGGGGGCGTGAATCAGCCCCAGCATTTT. Translation gives CASSLFGGVNQPQHF.

In its sample, this clonotype was seen many times. The chain couples TRBV6-1 to TRBJ1-5, with D tentatively TRBD1 (5 bases). This CDR3 region has 13 residues. Germline values: CDR1 MNHNS, CDR2 SASEGT. V lost 6 bases, J lost 4 bases, and 10 bases lay in between. This CDR3 reads CASSRQQNQPQHF. As DNA, the CDR3 is TGTGCCAGCAGCCGACAGCAAAATCAGCCCCAGCATTTT.

The chain uses TRBV7-9 and TRBJ2-2, with 9 bases lining up with TRBD2. V lost 6 bases, J lost 3 bases, and 8 bases stayed unmatched. The germline V gene encodes CDR1 SEHNR and CDR2 FQNEAQ (reference sequence). The CDR3 totals 16 residues. The CDR3 coding sequence is TGTGCCAGCAGAGACAAGACTAGCGGATACACCGGGGAGCTGTTTTTT. Encoded protein: CASRDKTSGYTGELFF.

V and J are TRBV3-1 and TRBJ2-7; D may be TRBD1 (7 bases). V shed 1 base and J shed 3 bases, with 13 bases lying between them. The germline CDR1 and CDR2 sequences are LGHDT and YNNKEL (reference sequence). This CDR3 contains 15 residues. The CDR3 spells CASSQVAGGHYEQYF. The DNA of the CDR3 is TGTGCCAGCAGCCAAGTGGCAGGGGGGCACTACGAGCAGTACTTC.

This clonotype came up a few times. The chain has TRBV12-3 or TRBV12-4 and TRBJ1-1; possibly TRBD1 for D (5 bases). V lost 2 bases and J lost 7, with 11 bases in between. The CDR3 consists of 13 residues. The CDR3 loop is CASSLFWGGEAFF. CDR3 nucleotide sequence: TGTGCCAGCAGTTTATTCTGGGGGGGTGAAGCTTTCTTT.

This clonotype was recorded many times. J is TRBJ2-1 and V is TRBV12-3 or TRBV12-4, with 10 bases fitting TRBD2. J gave up 7 bases and V 10 bases, and 7 bases lay outside the gene matches. This CDR3 is 13 amino acids long. The CDR3 DNA reads as TGTGCCACCGGGACTAGCGCCTCGAATGAGCAGTTCTTC. Amino acids: CATGTSASNEQFF.

This rearrangement joins TRBV12-3 or TRBV12-4 to TRBJ2-5; 10 nucleotides agree with TRBD1. CDR3 size: 16 residues. With V trimmed by 5 bases and J by 5 bases, 11 bases remained unmatched. The CDR3 DNA reads as TGTGCCAGCAGTCCACCATGGACAGGGGGAGGGGAGACCCAGTACTTC. This translates into CASSPPWTGGGETQYF.